This T cell receptor beta chain was captured by sequencing in a study of T cell responses to AZD1222 COVID-19 vaccine. The study, taken as a whole, reports: The reported proportion of spike-specific TCRs targeting unmutated variant regions was nearly half. There were vaccine-associated CD4 TCRs across spike, dominant at 160-218 and 743-854. At baseline, seropositivity was found in only six AZD1222 recipients.

Repertoires were generated with immunoSEQ multiplex PCR, while TCRdb's copy carries only in-frame clones and drops some. The repertoire consists of under 150,000 clones, with roughly 93% occurring once and the leading ten covering less than 2%. Comment on this clone: Its antigen is not identified.

Second-dose intervals of approximately 4 or approximately 12 weeks were pooled. This CDR3 spans 14 amino acids. Trimming pared 0 bases from V and 5 bases from J, leaving 11 bases between. The germline V gene has CDR1 SGDLS and CDR2 YYNGEE. The sequences come from peripheral blood, collected 28 days after the second AZD1222 dose. The TCR sequence derives from an adult who received the AZD1222 COVID-19 vaccine. The chain uses TRBV9 and TRBJ1-1, with no clear D. CDR3 loop: CASSVGGIRTEAFF. For the CDR3, the DNA is TGTGCCAGCAGCGTAGGAGGGATTAGGACTGAAGCTTTCTTT. Drawing the rest from reference TRBV9 and TRBJ1-1, the complete variable domain is DSGVTQTPKHLITATGQRVTLRCSPRSGDLSVYWYQQSLDQGLQFLIQYYNGEERAKGNILERFSAQQFPDLHSELNLSSLELGDSALYFCASSVGGIRTEAFFGQGTRLTVV.